These 22 T cell receptor beta chains originate from one sample sequenced in a study of blood T cell repertoires in COVID-19. Data came from immunoSEQ multiplex PCR; TCRdb stores just in-frame clones and leaves some out. This sample has 200,000 to 250,000 clones, with over 75% found just once. Sequenced material: peripheral blood. The receptors come from a woman in her thirties or forties with acute or convalescent COVID-19.

The chain carries TRBV7-9 and TRBJ1-1; D might be TRBD1 (6 bases). The V gene lost 5 bases and the J gene lost 3 bases, with 22 bases spanning the gap. The CDR3 is 17 residues long. CDR1 and CDR2 from the germline V gene are SEHNR and FQNEAQ (reference sequence). CDR3 nucleotide sequence: TGTGCCAGCAGCCACCCCGCCTTGGGGGGGGCGGACACTGAAGCTTTCTTT. Translation gives CASSHPALGGADTEAFF. Full variable domain (remainder filled in from reference TRBV7-9 and TRBJ1-1): DTGVSQNPRHKITKRGQNVTFRCDPISEHNRLYWYRQTLGQGPEFLTYFQNEAQLEKSRLLSDRFSAERPKGSFSTLEIQRTEQGDSAMYLCASSHPALGGADTEAFFGQGTRLTVV.

The gene calls are TRBV5-1 and TRBJ2-2, with D hard to call. This CDR3 region has 12 residues. V was pared by 4 bases and J by 2 bases, with 3 bases between. CDR1 and CDR2 from the germline V gene are SGHRS and YFSETQ. CDR3 nucleotide sequence: TGCGCCAGCAGCACAAACACCGGGGAGCTGTTTTTT. Amino acids: CASSTNTGELFF.

The gene calls are TRBV11-2 and TRBJ1-4, with unresolved D. CDR1 is SGHAT, CDR2 FQNNGV, per germline. The V end lost 4 bases, the J end lost 7 bases, and 13 bases lay between the germline ends. CDR3 size: 14 residues. The chain's CDR3 is CASSSDYGSEKLFF. The DNA of the CDR3 is TGTGCCAGCAGCTCGGACTACGGGAGTGAAAAACTGTTTTTT.

This chain uses TRBV19 with TRBJ1-2; 9 nucleotides align to TRBD1. Trimming cost V 4 bases and J 4 bases; bases outside gene matches: 4. CDR3 length: 14 residues. Germline V gene sequence: CDR1 LNHDA, CDR2 SQIVND (reference sequence). The CDR3 region is CASSKPGQGYGYTF. The CDR3 DNA follows: TGTGCCAGTAGTAAACCGGGACAGGGCTATGGCTACACCTTC.

The V and J genes are TRBV18 and TRBJ2-5; a weak D match, TRBD1 (7 bases). The CDR3 totals 15 residues. With 6 bases removed from V and 2 bases from J, the gap between germline ends came to 16 bases. The germline gives CDR1 KGHSH, CDR2 LQKENI. The CDR3 region is CASSRRGTAQETQYF. DNA for the CDR3: TGTGCCAGCTCCCGGAGGGGGACAGCACAAGAGACCCAGTACTTC.

V usage is TRBV5-1 and J usage is TRBJ1-4; TRBD1 matches 8 bases. Germline values: CDR1 SGHRS, CDR2 YFSETQ. V lost 4 bases, J lost 10 bases, and 6 bases stayed unmatched. The length of the CDR3 is 13 residues. The CDR3 loop reads CASSPGQGTKLFF. The CDR3 coding sequence is TGCGCCAGCAGCCCAGGACAGGGTACAAAACTGTTTTTT.

The chain links TRBV19 to TRBJ2-2; 7 bases line up with TRBD1. The CDR3 runs 17 residues. With 1 base clipped from V and 1 base from J, the junction kept 6 bases outside the gene matches. Germline CDR1 LNHDA, CDR2 SQIVND (reference sequence). The CDR3 DNA reads as TGTGCCAGTAGTATAGGAGGGGGCGCCAGGAACACCGGGGAGCTGTTTTTT. This encodes CASSIGGGARNTGELFF.

The genes are TRBV3-1 (or the pseudogene TRBV3-2) and TRBJ2-5; weak D call: TRBD2 (7 bases). Trimming removed 1 base at V and 3 bases at J, with 15 bases between. The CDR3 is 16 residues long. Germline assignment: CDR1 LGHDT and CDR2 YNNKEL (reference sequence). The CDR3 protein is CASSQGGAGAKETQYF. CDR3 coding DNA: TGTGCCAGCAGCCAAGGTGGGGCGGGGGCAAAAGAGACCCAGTACTTC.

This chain links TRBV24-1 with TRBJ2-3, with 9 positions matching TRBD1. Germline V gene sequence: CDR1 KGHDR, CDR2 SFDVKD. This CDR3 has 17 residues. The junction had 13 bases not matched to a gene; V was cut back by 6 bases and J by 4 bases. The CDR3 coding sequence is TGTGCCACCAGTCCCAGGCAGGGGACAGGGCCCGCAGATACGCAGTATTTT. Residues: CATSPRQGTGPADTQYF.

The chain joins TRBV6-5 to TRBJ1-1, with TRBD1 as a possible D gene (6 bases). CDR3 length: 15 amino acids. Germline V CDR1 and CDR2: MNHEY, SVGAGI. V shed 0 bases and J shed 11 bases, with 19 bases lying between them. CDR3 sequence (DNA): TGTGCCAGCAGTTACTCGATGGGCCGAAGGGGGTTGGCTTTCTTT. It translates to CASSYSMGRRGLAFF.

At least ten counts were recorded for this clone. The rearrangement joins TRBV4-1 to TRBJ2-2, with 8 bases lining up with TRBD2. Germline loops: CDR1 MGHRA, CDR2 YSYEKL. CDR3 size: 16 residues. The V segment lost 0 bases and the J segment 4 bases; nucleotides outside the gene matches: 4. CDR3 bases: TGCGCCAGCAGCCAAGAAGCGGGGGACTTCACCGGGGAGCTGTTTTTT. The encoded protein is CASSQEAGDFTGELFF.

The V gene is TRBV5-4, the J gene TRBJ2-1; TRBD1 is a possible D gene (7 bases). The CDR3 has 13 amino acids. Germline CDR1 is SGHNT and CDR2 is YYREEE (reference sequence). The ends were cut back, 10 bases at V and 0 bases at J, with 11 bases in the middle. In DNA form, the CDR3 reads TGTGCCCAGGGGGGTAGCTCCTACAATGAGCAGTTCTTC. It is translated as CAQGGSSYNEQFF.

The chain employs TRBV29-1 and TRBJ2-1, with a possible D match to TRBD1 (5 bases). CDR3 length: 12 residues. Germline CDR1 SQVTM, CDR2 ANQGSEA. The V and J ends lost 5 bases and 2 bases respectively, with 7 bases between them. The CDR3 sequence: CSVKGTYNEQFF. For the CDR3, the DNA is TGCAGCGTTAAGGGGACCTACAATGAGCAGTTCTTC.

The V gene is TRBV15, the J gene TRBJ2-7; no reliable D call. Trimming left V 0 bases short and J 4 bases short, with 19 bases between. Germline-derived CDR1 and CDR2 are LNHNV and YYDKDF (reference sequence). The CDR3 runs 17 residues. CDR3 DNA sequence: TGTGCCACCAGCAGAGATCTGCAGGTGAGTGAGAATTACGAGCAGTACGTC. The encoded protein is CATSRDLQVSENYEQYV.

This chain connects TRBV4-2 to TRBJ2-5; 8 nucleotides agree with TRBD2. Germline lookup yields CDR1 LGHNA and CDR2 YNFKEQ. There are 17 residues in the CDR3. The J segment lost 5 bases and the V segment lost 2 bases, leaving 13 bases of the junction unmatched. In nucleotides, the CDR3 is TGTGCCAGCAGCCAACGGGCCGGGGGGGCCCCTCGGGAGACCCAGTACTTC. Translating it yields CASSQRAGGAPRETQYF.

The chain carries TRBV7-8 and TRBJ2-1, with D possibly matching TRBD2 (7 bases). V dropped 4 bases and J dropped 9 bases, with 19 bases sitting between them. This CDR3 contains 15 residues. The germline V gene encodes CDR1 SGHVS and CDR2 FQNEAQ. The CDR3 loop is CASSSAGGGGGEQFF. The CDR3, as DNA: TGTGCCAGCAGCTCTGCCGGGGGAGGGGGAGGTGAGCAGTTCTTC.

V usage is TRBV7-2 and J usage is TRBJ2-3; weak D call: TRBD1 (6 bases). V was cut by 4 bases and J by 0 bases, with 11 bases left in between. The CDR3 contains 15 residues. The germline V gene encodes CDR1 SGHTA and CDR2 FQGNSA. The CDR3 DNA follows: TGTGCCAGCAGCTCTCGGACAGCAAGCACAGATACGCAGTATTTT. Protein: CASSSRTASTDTQYF. Using reference TRBV7-2 and TRBJ2-3 for the parts outside the CDR3, the full variable domain is GAGVSQSPSNKVTEKGKDVELRCDPISGHTALYWYRQSLGQGLEFLIYFQGNSAPDKSGLPSDRFSAERTGGSVSTLTIQRTQQEDSAVYLCASSSRTASTDTQYFGPGTRLTVL.

In its sample, this clone was seen once. The rearrangement joins TRBV5-1 to TRBJ1-2, with 10 bases identical to TRBD1. The CDR3 spans 16 residues. Germline V gives CDR1 SGHRS, CDR2 YFSETQ. The V gene end was trimmed by 4 bases and the J gene end by 7 bases; junction bases not matched to a gene: 13. CDR3: CASSVTPGQGRSGYTF. Here the CDR3 DNA reads TGCGCCAGCAGCGTCACTCCGGGACAGGGGCGAAGTGGCTACACCTTC.

The chain is built from TRBV2 and TRBJ2-4, with D maybe TRBD1 (6 bases). The CDR3 is 13 residues long. With 3 bases removed from V and 6 bases from J, the gap between germline ends came to 9 bases. Germline loops: CDR1 SNHLY, CDR2 FYNNEI. CDR3 sequence reads: CASSDQGTNIQYF. The CDR3 DNA follows: TGTGCCAGCAGTGATCAGGGGACAAACATTCAGTACTTC.

The CDR3: CASSLLTSWTIEQFF. The CDR3, as DNA: TGTGCCAGCAGCTTGTTGACTAGTTGGACGATAGAGCAGTTCTTC. This chain connects TRBV7-2 to TRBJ2-1; TRBD2 might be the D (6 bases). This CDR3 has 15 amino acids. The V gene's germline CDR1 is SGHTA and CDR2 FQGNSA. V was cut by 3 bases and J by 10 bases, with 19 bases left in between.

The CDR3 sequence: CSVGGDGNQPQHF. The CDR3 nucleotides are TGCAGCGTTGGGGGAGATGGCAATCAGCCCCAGCATTTT. The rearrangement links TRBV29-1 to TRBJ1-5; D is ambiguous. Trimming stripped 4 bases from V and 2 bases from J, with 9 bases between. Per germline, CDR1 SQVTM and CDR2 ANQGSEA. This CDR3 is built from 13 residues.

The table lists this clone with a few counts. The CDR3 DNA follows: TGTGCCAGCAGACTCACTAGCGGGGATACAGATACGCAGTATTTT. As protein: CASRLTSGDTDTQYF. The chain is built from TRBV3-1 (or the pseudogene TRBV3-2) and TRBJ2-3; TRBD2 matches 10 bases. Trimming at V came to 6 bases and at J to 3 bases, leaving 6 bases not matched to a gene. Per the germline V gene, CDR1 is LGHDT and CDR2 is YNNKEL (reference sequence). This CDR3 has 15 amino acids.